This entry features one T cell receptor (beta chain) sequence. Its antigen is unknown. The V gene's germline CDR1 is SGHRS and CDR2 YFSETQ. Trimming cost V 1 base and J 6 bases; bases outside gene matches: 5. The CDR3 loop spans 14 amino acids. These data come from a study of identical twins. Overall study findings and caveats: Clonotypes of the beta chain that were abundant in cord blood carried fewer insertions (memory repertoires showed none). With beta out-of-frame sequences, excess sharing by twins was weaker.

Addition of a universal primer site occurred through template switching, and cDNA carried unique molecular identifiers. In TCRdb, the 5' RACE reads were re-called with MiXCR into one record per CDR3 protein. The sample holds about 1.7 million distinct CDR3 sequences, under 35% seen once. The rearrangement uses TRBV5-1 and TRBJ2-3, with 7 bases that match TRBD2. Sequencing was carried out using cord blood. The TCR originated in a newborn girl in good health. CDR3 in amino acids: CASSLSQRGDTQYF. In DNA form, the CDR3 reads TGCGCCAGCAGCTTGTCCCAGCGGGGCGATACGCAGTATTTT.